This TCR beta chain was recorded in a study of blood T cell repertoires in COVID-19. Study-level background: In each case, the material was cDNA or gDNA derived from T cells, B-cell-depleted T cells, or PBMCs.

CDR1 is SEHNR, CDR2 FQNEAQ, per germline (reference sequence). The CDR3 totals 18 residues. The germline V and J ends were trimmed by 2 bases and 1 base, with 20 bases remaining between them. Authors' data handling: It was from reference gene primer amplification that nucleated cell counts were estimated. The assay was immunoSEQ multiplex PCR, and TCRdb's table has in-frame clones only and misses some. V, J and clone size reflect that table, while D and trimming were determined from the DNA. The sample includes roughly 230,000 clones, roughly 80% seen only once; the top ten take roughly 7.9%. This TCR was sampled from a woman of 80 years or more with acute or convalescent COVID-19. V and J are TRBV7-9 and TRBJ1-1; D unresolved. Sequences were obtained from peripheral blood. The CDR3 reads CASSLWPPLTTPNTEAFF. The CDR3 nucleotides read TGTGCCAGCAGCTTATGGCCACCCCTAACGACTCCGAACACTGAAGCTTTCTTT.